This TCR beta chain appears in the sequencing data of a study of blood T cell repertoires in COVID-19. As for the study in general: Whether acute or convalescent, the COVID-19 samples came from the United States, Italy and Spain. From T cells, B-cell-depleted T cells, or PBMCs came the material, which was cDNA or gDNA.

Authors' methods: Amplification from reference gene primers served as the basis for estimated nucleated cell counts. Profiled with immunoSEQ multiplex PCR; TCRdb holds only in-frame clones, not every one. Clonal size and the V and J genes are those of that table, whereas D and trimming came from the DNA. The sample carries about 190,000 clones, around 80% recorded once. Germline values: CDR1 MDHEN, CDR2 SYDVKM. This CDR3 contains 13 residues. Trimming removed 5 bases from V and 8 bases from J, with 15 bases in between. This chain connects TRBV28 to TRBJ1-2, with D maybe TRBD1 (6 bases). Sequenced: peripheral blood. The receptor's source is a woman of 80 years or more with active or convalescent COVID-19. This CDR3 is CASSIRDIGGYTF. CDR3 bases: TGTGCCAGCAGTATCCGGGACATCGGCGGCTACACCTTC.